Sequencing of this TCR beta chain was carried out in a study of T cells after yellow fever vaccination (dated by TCRdb to the late 2010s). Study-wide context: Libraries from fractions with low cell numbers were prepared with the SMART-Seq v4 Ultra Low Input RNA kit. To follow T-cell clones before and after both primary and booster YFV17D yellow fever vaccination, bulk TCR alpha and beta repertoires underwent longitudinal sequencing. The cohort comprised two healthy male donors, one aged 18 to 30 and one aged 30 to 39 years. Blood was drawn at multiple timepoints before and after primary and secondary immunization, with bulk PBMC replicates and cell subsets isolated.

The listed sequencing device is Illumina NovaSeq 6000. Synthesis of TCR cDNA relied on 5'RACE template switching, a step that introduced a universal primer site along with unique molecular identifiers. Priming for cDNA synthesis came from both the TCR alpha and TCR beta constant segments. Libraries were amplified in two PCR steps, with sample barcodes and sequencing adapters added in the second step. Sequencing of the libraries was done on either Illumina HiSeq 2500 (2x100 bp) or NovaSeq (2x150 bp). As for the authors' bioinformatics: MIGEC was used to demultiplex reads and collapse the reads into UMI consensus sequences, and MiXCR was used for V(D)J alignment. Vaccine-responding clonotypes were defined with edgeR using replicate PBMC samples, requiring FDR below 0.01 and a log2 fold change above 5 up to day 15. CD4 or CD8 identity was assigned to each bulk clonotype according to whether the clonotype was present at higher abundance in the sequenced CD4 repertoire or the sequenced CD8 repertoire. TCRdb passed the public sequencing reads through fastp at Q25 and MiXCR, retaining productive beta sequences. A single entry per CDR3 protein holds the most common genes and DNA from its merged rows. TCRdb, rather than the study authors, made the V and J calls. For this sample the table gives about 340,000 distinct CDR3 sequences, of which roughly an eighth were detected only once. 3.2% of the sample is taken by the ten largest.

What the work shows at the level of the full study, not this receptor alone: The secondary T-cell response was weaker than the primary response but faster, peaking on day 5 instead of day 15. A small share of clonotypes occurred in both CD4 and CD8 compartments, likely arising from convergent recombination. Most clones expanded after primary vaccination (around 96% of CD4 and 88% of CD8) were re-detected after the booster, suggesting that broad memory maintenance occurred. Because the study included only a couple of donors, the extent to which the findings can be generalized is limited. FACS-sorted repertoires could contain abundant contaminating clonotypes from the bulk population, so computational filtering was required.

Between the V and J ends, shortened by 4 bases and 5 bases respectively, the junction contains 11 bases. The CDR3 covers 14 residues, taking in both the cysteine and the phenylalanine. Solely the CDR3 DNA is kept, with 42 bases framed from the first base. From a lookup of the germline V gene, CDR1 and CDR2 are SGHTA and FQGTGA. Notes on this clonotype: No antigen is known for it. Base qualities are not provided; no much larger clone lies one nucleotide away.

What this sample's treatment or condition label stands for: live attenuated yellow fever vaccine strain. A standard Ficoll-Paque protocol was used to isolate PBMCs from peripheral blood. CD4 and CD8 T-cell fractions were isolated with Dynabeads CD4 and CD8 positive selection kits. RNA was extracted with TriZol from bulk PBMCs, CD4 and CD8 fractions, and dextramer-positive and dextramer-negative fractions. The sequence was obtained from a man aged 18 to 29 who received the YFV17D yellow fever vaccine. The sequencing here drew on CD4+ T cells sorted from PBMCs, taken 15 days after the yellow fever booster vaccination. The chain is encoded by TRBV7-3 joined to TRBJ2-2; the D gene is perhaps TRBD1, on 5 matching bases. The DNA sequence is given as TGTGCCAGCAGCTCAGGGTCGAGAACCGGGGAGCTGTTTTTT. Translated, it reads CASSSGSRTGELFF.